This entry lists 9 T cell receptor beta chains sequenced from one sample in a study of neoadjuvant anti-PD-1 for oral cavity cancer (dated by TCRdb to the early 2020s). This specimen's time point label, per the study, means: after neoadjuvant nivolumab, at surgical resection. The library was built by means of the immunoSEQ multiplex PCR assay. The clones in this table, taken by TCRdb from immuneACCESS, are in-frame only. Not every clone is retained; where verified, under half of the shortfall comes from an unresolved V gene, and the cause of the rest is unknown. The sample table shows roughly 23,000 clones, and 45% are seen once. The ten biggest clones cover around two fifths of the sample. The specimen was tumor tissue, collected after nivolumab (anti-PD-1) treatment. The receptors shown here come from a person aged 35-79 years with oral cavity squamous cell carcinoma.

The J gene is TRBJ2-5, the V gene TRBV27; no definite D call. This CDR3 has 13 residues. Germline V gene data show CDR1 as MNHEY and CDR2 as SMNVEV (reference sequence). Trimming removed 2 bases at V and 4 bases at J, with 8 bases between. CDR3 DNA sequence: TGTGCCAGCAGTTTACGGCCCAGAGAGACCCAGTACTTC. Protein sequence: CASSLRPRETQYF.

The CDR3 DNA reads TGTGCCAGCAGCTTGAGGGCAAGGCCCAAAAACTATGGCTACACCTTC. Protein: CASSLRARPKNYGYTF. This rearrangement joins TRBV5-4 to TRBJ1-2; D uncertain. Germline loops: CDR1 SGHNT, CDR2 YYREEE (reference sequence). The CDR3 runs to 16 residues. V was clipped by 1 base and J by 2 bases, with 15 bases between them.

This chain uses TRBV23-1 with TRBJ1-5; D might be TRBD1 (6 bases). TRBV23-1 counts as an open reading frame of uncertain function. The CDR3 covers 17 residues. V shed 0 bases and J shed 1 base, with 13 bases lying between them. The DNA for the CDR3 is TGCGCCAGCAGTCAATCGGGGCAGGGGAAAAGCAATCAGCCCCAGCATTTT. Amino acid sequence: CASSQSGQGKSNQPQHF.

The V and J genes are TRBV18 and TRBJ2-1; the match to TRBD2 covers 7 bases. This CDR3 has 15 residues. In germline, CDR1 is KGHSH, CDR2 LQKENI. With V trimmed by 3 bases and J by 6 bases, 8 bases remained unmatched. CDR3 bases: TGTGCCAGCTCACCTACAGCGGGGAGACTCAATGAGCAGTTCTTC. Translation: CASSPTAGRLNEQFF. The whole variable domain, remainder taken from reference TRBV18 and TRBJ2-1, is NAGVMQNPRHLVRRRGQEARLRCSPMKGHSHVYWYRQLPEEGLKFMVYLQKENIIDESGMPKERFSAEFPKEGPSILRIQQVVRGDSAAYFCASSPTAGRLNEQFFGPGTRLTVL.

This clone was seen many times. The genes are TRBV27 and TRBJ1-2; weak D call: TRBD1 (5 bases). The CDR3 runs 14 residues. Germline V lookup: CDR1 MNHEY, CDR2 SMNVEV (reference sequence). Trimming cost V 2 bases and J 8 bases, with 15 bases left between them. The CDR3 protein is CASSLGAGVGGYTF. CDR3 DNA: TGTGCCAGCAGTTTAGGGGCAGGTGTAGGGGGCTACACCTTC.

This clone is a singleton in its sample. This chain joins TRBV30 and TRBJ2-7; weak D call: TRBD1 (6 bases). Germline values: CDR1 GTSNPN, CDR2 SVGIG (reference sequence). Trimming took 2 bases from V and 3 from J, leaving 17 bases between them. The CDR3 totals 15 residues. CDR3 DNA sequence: TGTGCCTGGAGTCGACCCCAGGGGTCTGTCTACGAGCAGTACTTC. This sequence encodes CAWSRPQGSVYEQYF. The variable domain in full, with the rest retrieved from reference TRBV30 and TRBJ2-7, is SQTIHQWPATLVQPVGSPLSLECTVEGTSNPNLYWYRQAAGRGLQLLFYSVGIGQISSEVPQNLSASRPQDRQFILSSKKLLLSDSGFYLCAWSRPQGSVYEQYFGPGTRLTVT.

The CDR3 region has the DNA TGTGCCAGCAGTTTGTCTCCCTCGGGGGACACTGAAGCTTTCTTT. It specifies CASSLSPSGDTEAFF. The gene calls are TRBV28 and TRBJ1-1, with a tentative D call TRBD1 (5 bases). CDR3 length: 15 residues. V lost 3 bases and J 3 bases, leaving 14 bases between the germline ends. Germline V gene sequence: CDR1 MDHEN, CDR2 SYDVKM.

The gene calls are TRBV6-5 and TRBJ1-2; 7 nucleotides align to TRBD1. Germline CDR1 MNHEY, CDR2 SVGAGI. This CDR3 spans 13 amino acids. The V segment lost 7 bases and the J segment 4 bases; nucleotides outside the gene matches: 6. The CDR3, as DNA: TGTGCCAGCATAAAGGGACAGCTCTATGGCTACACCTTC. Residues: CASIKGQLYGYTF.

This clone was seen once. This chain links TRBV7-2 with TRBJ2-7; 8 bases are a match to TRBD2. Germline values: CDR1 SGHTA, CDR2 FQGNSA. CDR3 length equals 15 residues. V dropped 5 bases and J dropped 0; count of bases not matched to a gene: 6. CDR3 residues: CASSPLAGSSYEQYF. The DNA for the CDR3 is TGTGCCAGCAGCCCTTTAGCGGGGAGCTCCTACGAGCAGTACTTC.